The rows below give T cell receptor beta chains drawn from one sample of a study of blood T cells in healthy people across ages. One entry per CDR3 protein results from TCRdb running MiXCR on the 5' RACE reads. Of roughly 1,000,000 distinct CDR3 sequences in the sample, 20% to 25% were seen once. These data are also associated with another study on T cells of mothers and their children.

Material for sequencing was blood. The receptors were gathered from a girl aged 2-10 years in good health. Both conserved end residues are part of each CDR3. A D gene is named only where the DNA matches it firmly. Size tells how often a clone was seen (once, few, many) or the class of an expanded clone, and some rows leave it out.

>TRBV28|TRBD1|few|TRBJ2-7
CASTGGRPYEQYF
TGTGCCAGCACAGGGGGCCGTCCCTACGAGCAGTACTTC
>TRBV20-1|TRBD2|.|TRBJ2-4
CSARRQAGREYIQYF
TGCAGTGCCCGCCGGCAAGCGGGAAGAGAGTACATTCAGTACTTC
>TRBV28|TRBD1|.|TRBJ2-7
CASSFRGLTSYEQYF
TGTGCCAGCAGTTTCAGGGGGTTAACCTCCTACGAGCAGTACTTC
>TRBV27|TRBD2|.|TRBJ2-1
CASSSLAGWEQFF
TGTGCCAGCAGTAGCCTAGCGGGCTGGGAGCAGTTCTTC
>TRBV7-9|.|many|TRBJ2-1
CASSLIDEQFF
TGCGCCAGCAGTCTCATAGATGAGCAGTTCTTC
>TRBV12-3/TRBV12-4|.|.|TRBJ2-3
CASSFGDSVTDTQYF
TGTGCCAGCAGTTTTGGAGACAGCGTGACAGATACGCAGTATTTT
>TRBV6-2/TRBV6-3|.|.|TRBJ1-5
CASSANSDNQPQHF
TGTGCCAGCAGTGCCAACAGCGACAATCAGCCCCAGCATTTT
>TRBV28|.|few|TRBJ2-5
CASSLLRFYYIETQYF
TGTGCCAGCAGTTTATTACGATTTTATTATATAGAGACCCAGTACTTC
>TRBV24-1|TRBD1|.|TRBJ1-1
CATTSGTGVNTEAFF
TGTGCCACTACGTCCGGGACAGGGGTGAACACTGAAGCTTTCTTT
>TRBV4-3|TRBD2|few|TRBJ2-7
CASSQDRGGVSYEQYF
TGCGCCAGCAGCCAAGATCGGGGAGGGGTCAGCTACGAGCAGTACTTC
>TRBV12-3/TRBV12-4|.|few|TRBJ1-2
CASSPAPDYGYTF
TGTGCCAGCAGTCCAGCGCCCGACTATGGCTACACCTTC
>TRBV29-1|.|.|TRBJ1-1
CSHTVASRDTEAFF
TGCAGCCATACGGTAGCGTCCAGGGACACTGAAGCTTTCTTT
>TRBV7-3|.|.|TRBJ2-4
CASSYASGPENIQYF
TGTGCCAGCAGTTACGCCTCAGGACCCGAAAACATTCAGTACTTC
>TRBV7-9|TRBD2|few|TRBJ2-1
CASSSRTSGRASQFF
TGTGCCAGCAGCAGCCGGACTAGCGGGAGGGCCAGTCAGTTCTTC
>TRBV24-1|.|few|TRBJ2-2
CATSIYRSGELFF
TGTGCCACCAGTATCTACAGATCCGGGGAGCTGTTTTTT
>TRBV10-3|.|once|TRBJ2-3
CATLGSDTQYF
TGTGCCACCTTAGGATCCGATACGCAGTATTTT
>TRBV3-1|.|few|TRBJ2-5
CASSFSGGKGETQYF
TGTGCCAGCAGCTTCTCCGGCGGGAAGGGTGAGACCCAGTACTTC
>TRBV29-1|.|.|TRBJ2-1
CSVEPRVYNEQFF
TGCAGCGTTGAACCCAGGGTGTACAATGAGCAGTTCTTC
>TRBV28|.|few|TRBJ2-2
CASSFRLDTGELFF
TGTGCCAGCAGTTTTAGGCTGGACACCGGGGAGCTGTTTTTT
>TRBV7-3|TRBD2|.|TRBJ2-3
CASSSTPGLAGGTDTQYF
TGTGCCAGCAGCTCGACCCCGGGACTAGCGGGGGGGACAGATACGCAGTATTTT
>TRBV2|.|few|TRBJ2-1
CASSASYRQDEQFF
TGTGCCAGCAGTGCGAGCTACCGACAGGATGAGCAGTTCTTC
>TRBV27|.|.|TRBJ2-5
CASRRGRGETQYF
TGTGCCAGCAGGCGGGGCAGGGGGGAGACCCAGTACTTC
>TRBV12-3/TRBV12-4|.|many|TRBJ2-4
CASSPTGTWGIQYF
TGTGCCAGCAGCCCAACCGGGACATGGGGCATTCAGTACTTC
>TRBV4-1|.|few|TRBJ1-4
CASSQAGREKLFF
TGCGCCAGCAGCCAGGCGGGTCGGGAAAAACTGTTTTTT
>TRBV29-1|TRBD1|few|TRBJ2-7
CSVELAGQESYEQYF
TGCAGCGTTGAATTGGCGGGACAGGAGAGCTACGAGCAGTACTTC
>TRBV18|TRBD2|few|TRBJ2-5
CASSPNSGGQETQYF
TGTGCCAGCTCACCAAATAGCGGGGGTCAAGAGACCCAGTACTTC
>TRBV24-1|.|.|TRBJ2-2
CATSEPGDRSGELFF
TGTGCCACCAGTGAACCAGGGGATAGGTCCGGGGAGCTGTTTTTT
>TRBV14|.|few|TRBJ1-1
CASSQDRRVTEAFF
TGTGCCAGCAGCCAAGATAGGAGGGTTACTGAAGCTTTCTTT
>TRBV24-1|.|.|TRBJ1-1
CATSDSDNTEAFF
TGTGCCACCAGTGATTCGGACAACACTGAAGCTTTCTTT
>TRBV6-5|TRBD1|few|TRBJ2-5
CASRTGVYQETQYF
TGTGCCAGCAGGACAGGGGTATACCAAGAGACCCAGTACTTC
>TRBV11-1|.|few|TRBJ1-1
CASSLNPAGTEAFF
TGTGCCAGCAGCTTAAATCCTGCGGGCACTGAAGCTTTCTTT
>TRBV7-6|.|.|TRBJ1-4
CASSLKRAAGGEKLFF
TGTGCCAGCAGCTTAAAACGAGCCGCCGGGGGAGAAAAACTGTTTTTT
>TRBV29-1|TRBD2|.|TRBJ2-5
CSVLPTSLEETQYF
TGCAGCGTCCTTCCGACTAGCCTGGAAGAGACCCAGTACTTC
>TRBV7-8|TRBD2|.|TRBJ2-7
CASRQGLAGPYEQYF
TGTGCCAGCAGACAGGGACTAGCGGGACCCTACGAGCAGTACTTC
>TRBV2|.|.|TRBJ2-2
CASSYAGSTGELFF
TGTGCCAGCAGTTATGCAGGGAGCACCGGGGAGCTGTTTTTT
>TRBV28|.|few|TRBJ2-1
CASSPTGQMGVNEQFF
TGTGCCAGCAGTCCTACCGGACAAATGGGGGTCAATGAGCAGTTCTTC
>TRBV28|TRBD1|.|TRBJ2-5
CASSPRDSKKETQYF
TGTGCCAGCAGCCCTCGGGACAGCAAGAAAGAGACCCAGTACTTC
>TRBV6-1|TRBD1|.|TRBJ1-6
CTSTRGTRSPLHF
TGTACCAGCACCAGGGGGACAAGGTCACCCCTCCACTTT
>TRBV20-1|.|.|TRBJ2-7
CSATSSVSEQYF
TGCAGTGCTACGAGCAGTGTTAGTGAGCAGTACTTC
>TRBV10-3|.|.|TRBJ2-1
CAISQPRGTNEQFF
TGTGCCATCAGCCAACCCCGGGGTACAAATGAGCAGTTCTTC
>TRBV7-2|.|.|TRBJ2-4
CASSRLQLAKNIQYF
TGTGCCAGCAGCCGCCTGCAACTAGCCAAAAACATTCAGTACTTC
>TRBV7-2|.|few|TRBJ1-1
CASSLERPLTEAFF
TGTGCCAGCAGCTTAGAGAGGCCCCTCACTGAAGCTTTCTTT
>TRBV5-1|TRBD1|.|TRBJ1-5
CASSFQQGGSSNQPQHF
TGCGCCAGCAGCTTTCAACAGGGGGGGAGTAGCAATCAGCCCCAGCATTTT